This T cell receptor beta chain was documented in a study of T cells after somatic rescue of genetic block. In its sample, this clone was seen a few times. This table comes from immunoSEQ multiplex PCR, and its TCRdb copy is limited to in-frame clones, with some not included. The repertoire consists of under 150,000 clones, with about 93% occurring once and the leading ten covering 1.4% to 1.5%. Germline lookup yields CDR1 SGHTA and CDR2 FQGNSA. This CDR3 region has 15 residues. V was cut by 0 bases and J by 4 bases, with 10 bases left in between. This sequence originates from a woman aged 18-35 years. V gene TRBV7-2 combines with J gene TRBJ1-3; no definite D call. Sequenced material: peripheral blood mononuclear cells (PBMCs). In DNA, the CDR3 is TGTGCCAGCAGCTTAGCGGGAGCCCCCGGAAACACCATATATTTT. Translated, it gives CASSLAGAPGNTIYF.